This is a list of T cell receptor beta chains from one sample in a study of PD-1 blockade in mismatch repair-deficient tumors. Their recognized antigens are unknown. The protocol was immunoSEQ multiplex PCR, while the TCRdb copy is restricted to in-frame clones and leaves out a portion. The table lists roughly 14,000 clones, about nine tenths of them singletons. The source was cells cultured in vitro, collected from a patient treated with pembrolizumab. These receptors all stem from an adult with mismatch repair-deficient cancer. CDR3s include the opening cysteine and the closing phenylalanine or tryptophan. Fields, in order: D gene, V gene, J gene, clone size, CDR3 protein, CDR3 DNA. The D gene is left open where the match is weak. Clone size is shown for a subset of rows, as once, few, many or a class of expanded clone.

D: NA; V: TRBV7-9; J: TRBJ2-7; size: NA; CDR3: CASSLGGIGYEQYF; DNA: TGTGCCAGCAGCTTAGGAGGGATCGGGTACGAGCAGTACTTC
D: NA; V: TRBV4-1; J: TRBJ2-3; size: NA; CDR3: CASSQGVFGGSILPDTQYF; DNA: TGCGCCAGCAGCCAAGGGGTATTCGGGGGCTCAATCCTCCCAGATACGCAGTATTTT
D: NA; V: TRBV7-2; J: TRBJ1-5; size: NA; CDR3: CASSLRRVNQPQHF; DNA: TGTGCCAGCAGCTTGCGACGGGTCAATCAGCCCCAGCATTTT
D: NA; V: TRBV28; J: TRBJ1-3; size: NA; CDR3: CASSLYGNTIYF; DNA: TGTGCCAGCAGTTTATACGGAAACACCATATATTTT
D: NA; V: TRBV27; J: TRBJ2-7; size: NA; CDR3: CASNDGLSYEQYF; DNA: TGTGCCAGCAATGACGGCCTATCCTACGAGCAGTACTTC
D: NA; V: TRBV4-1; J: TRBJ1-4; size: NA; CDR3: CASSQGEGTVNEKLFF; DNA: TGCGCCAGCAGCCAAGGCGAAGGGACCGTAAATGAAAAACTGTTTTTT
D: NA; V: TRBV2; J: TRBJ1-6; size: NA; CDR3: CASGPRRGYSPLHF; DNA: TGTGCCAGCGGACCGAGAAGGGGTTACTCACCCCTCCACTTT
D: TRBD2; V: TRBV7-8; J: TRBJ2-5; size: NA; CDR3: CASSPGLAGGPGEETQYF; DNA: TGTGCCAGCAGCCCCGGACTAGCGGGAGGGCCAGGGGAAGAGACCCAGTACTTC
D: NA; V: TRBV7-9; J: TRBJ1-6; size: NA; CDR3: CASSSRDNSPLHF; DNA: TGTGCCAGCAGCTCAAGGGATAATTCACCCCTCCACTTT
D: TRBD2; V: TRBV18; J: TRBJ2-1; size: NA; CDR3: CASSPFRTSGDTGEQFF; DNA: TGTGCCAGCTCACCATTTCGGACTAGCGGAGATACAGGGGAGCAGTTCTTC
D: NA; V: TRBV21-1; J: TRBJ2-1; size: NA; CDR3: CASSSLGLGEQFF; DNA: TGTGCCAGCAGCAGCCTGGGTTTGGGCGAGCAGTTCTTC
D: NA; V: TRBV28; J: TRBJ1-5; size: NA; CDR3: CASSLYTSTQSRPQHF; DNA: TGTGCCAGCAGTCTATACACAAGCACCCAGTCAAGGCCCCAGCATTTT
D: NA; V: TRBV15; J: TRBJ2-3; size: NA; CDR3: CATSRMRVDTQYF; DNA: TGTGCCACCAGCAGAATGAGGGTAGATACGCAGTATTTT
D: TRBD2; V: TRBV28; J: TRBJ2-1; size: NA; CDR3: CASRLWGAGAHNEQFF; DNA: TGTGCCAGCAGACTATGGGGAGCGGGGGCCCACAATGAGCAGTTCTTC
D: NA; V: TRBV4-1; J: TRBJ1-5; size: few; CDR3: CASSPIPLTTGQPQHF; DNA: TGCGCCAGCAGCCCCATCCCTTTAACTACAGGTCAGCCCCAGCATTTT
D: NA; V: TRBV2; J: TRBJ1-2; size: NA; CDR3: CASTGGPVYGYTF; DNA: TGTGCCAGCACGGGAGGGCCTGTCTATGGCTACACCTTC
D: NA; V: TRBV6-5; J: TRBJ2-5; size: NA; CDR3: CASTFRGEETQYF; DNA: TGTGCCAGCACCTTTAGAGGGGAAGAGACCCAGTACTTC
D: NA; V: TRBV5-4; J: TRBJ2-1; size: NA; CDR3: CASSLEPAANNEQFF; DNA: TGTGCCAGCAGCTTGGAACCGGCAGCGAACAATGAGCAGTTCTTC
D: NA; V: TRBV4-2; J: TRBJ2-5; size: few; CDR3: CASSPAGGPGEETQYF; DNA: TGTGCCAGCAGCCCAGCCGGGGGTCCGGGAGAAGAGACCCAGTACTTC
D: TRBD1; V: TRBV14; J: TRBJ2-2; size: once; CDR3: CASSPLGTGYGELFF; DNA: TGTGCCAGCAGCCCTCTCGGGACAGGGTACGGGGAGCTGTTTTTT
D: NA; V: TRBV7-3; J: TRBJ2-7; size: NA; CDR3: CASSPLGGEQYF; DNA: TGTGCCAGCAGCCCCCTGGGTGGGGAGCAGTACTTC
D: TRBD1; V: TRBV25-1; J: TRBJ2-1; size: NA; CDR3: CASSEPGTATYNEQFF; DNA: TGTGCCAGCAGTGAACCCGGGACAGCGACATACAATGAGCAGTTCTTC
D: NA; V: TRBV5-1; J: TRBJ2-2; size: NA; CDR3: CASSLAGASKLFF; DNA: TGCGCCAGCAGCTTGGCCGGGGCTAGTAAGCTGTTTTTT
D: TRBD2; V: TRBV15; J: TRBJ2-7; size: NA; CDR3: CATSGETSASYEQYF; DNA: TGTGCCACCAGCGGTGAGACTAGCGCCTCCTACGAGCAGTACTTC
D: NA; V: TRBV10-3; J: TRBJ1-4; size: few; CDR3: CAISEGRAYEKLFF; DNA: TGTGCCATCAGTGAGGGCAGGGCCTATGAAAAACTGTTTTTT
D: NA; V: TRBV29-1; J: TRBJ1-1; size: NA; CDR3: CSVVEGPMNTEAFF; DNA: TGCAGCGTTGTGGAGGGACCGATGAACACTGAAGCTTTCTTT
D: TRBD1; V: TRBV6-1; J: TRBJ1-1; size: NA; CDR3: CASSAKQGTAAFF; DNA: TGTGCCAGCAGTGCTAAACAGGGGACGGCAGCTTTCTTT
D: NA; V: TRBV5-1; J: TRBJ1-5; size: NA; CDR3: CASRQTSYSNQPQHF; DNA: TGCGCCAGCAGGCAGACCTCCTATAGCAATCAGCCCCAGCATTTT
D: TRBD2; V: TRBV7-8; J: TRBJ2-3; size: NA; CDR3: CASSLAVASGRDTQYF; DNA: TGTGCCAGCAGCTTAGCGGTGGCTAGCGGGAGGGATACGCAGTATTTT
D: NA; V: TRBV28; J: TRBJ1-2; size: NA; CDR3: CASSPISGSKGGYTF; DNA: TGTGCCAGCAGTCCCATCAGCGGGAGTAAGGGTGGCTACACCTTC
D: TRBD2; V: TRBV11-2; J: TRBJ2-2; size: once; CDR3: CASSLSGGTNTGELFF; DNA: TGTGCCAGCAGCTTAAGCGGGGGGACGAACACCGGGGAGCTGTTTTTT
D: NA; V: TRBV10-3; J: TRBJ2-5; size: NA; CDR3: CAISDDRRLGGQETQYF; DNA: TGTGCCATCAGTGATGATCGGAGGTTAGGGGGACAAGAGACCCAGTACTTC
D: NA; V: TRBV27; J: TRBJ2-2; size: NA; CDR3: CASGQYRTYTGELFF; DNA: TGTGCCAGCGGACAGTATCGGACCTACACCGGGGAGCTGTTTTTT
D: TRBD1; V: TRBV4-1; J: TRBJ2-3; size: NA; CDR3: CASSQAGQRSTDTQYF; DNA: TGCGCCAGCAGCCAAGCGGGACAGCGTAGCACAGATACGCAGTATTTT
D: NA; V: TRBV28; J: TRBJ2-6; size: NA; CDR3: CASSLHWANVLTF; DNA: TGTGCCAGCAGTTTACATTGGGCCAACGTCCTGACTTTC
D: NA; V: TRBV18; J: TRBJ2-7; size: medium-sized; CDR3: CASSPPGGYEQYF; DNA: TGTGCCAGCTCACCACCGGGGGGCTACGAGCAGTACTTC
D: TRBD2; V: TRBV11-2; J: TRBJ2-3; size: NA; CDR3: CASSLVAPRAGGTDTQYF; DNA: TGTGCCAGCAGCTTAGTAGCCCCCAGAGCGGGAGGGACAGATACGCAGTATTTT
D: NA; V: TRBV6-1; J: TRBJ2-1; size: NA; CDR3: CASRSLGSYNEQFF; DNA: TGTGCCAGCCGAAGCCTGGGATCCTACAATGAGCAGTTCTTC
D: NA; V: TRBV28; J: TRBJ2-7; size: few; CDR3: CASSLGLSYEQYF; DNA: TGTGCCAGCAGTTTAGGACTCTCCTACGAGCAGTACTTC
D: TRBD2; V: TRBV5-8; J: TRBJ2-1; size: NA; CDR3: CASSHLAGGANEQFF; DNA: TGTGCCAGCAGCCATCTAGCGGGAGGGGCTAATGAGCAGTTCTTC